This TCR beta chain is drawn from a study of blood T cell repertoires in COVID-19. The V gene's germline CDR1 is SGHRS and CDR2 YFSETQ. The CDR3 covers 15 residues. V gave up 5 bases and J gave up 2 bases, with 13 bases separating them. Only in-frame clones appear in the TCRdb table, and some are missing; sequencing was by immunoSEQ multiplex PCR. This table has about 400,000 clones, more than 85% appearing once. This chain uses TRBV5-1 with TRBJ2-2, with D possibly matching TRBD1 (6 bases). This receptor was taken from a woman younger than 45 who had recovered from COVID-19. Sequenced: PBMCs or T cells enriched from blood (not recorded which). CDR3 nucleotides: TGCGCCAGCAGTTCTGGACAGTCCAACACCGGGGAGCTGTTTTTT. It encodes CASSSGQSNTGELFF.